Listed here are 16 T cell receptor beta chains from one sample, sequenced in a study of graft-versus-host responses after intestinal transplantation. Data came from immunoSEQ multiplex PCR; TCRdb stores just in-frame clones and leaves some out. The sample yields 20,000 to 25,000 clones, about 40% seen once. The sample in question was alloreactive CD4+ T cells from a mixed lymphocyte reaction culture, obtained before intestinal transplant. Subset given: CFSE-low proliferating T cells sorted from roughly six-day pre-transplant mixed lymphocyte reaction (GvH or HvG direction). These receptor sequences come from a human patient who received an intestinal transplant.

This clone turned up a few times. V usage is TRBV2 and J usage is TRBJ1-1; a possible D gene is TRBD1 (6 bases). The V gene lost 6 bases and the J gene lost 3 bases, with 11 bases spanning the gap. Germline V gene lookup returns CDR1 SNHLY and CDR2 FYNNEI. This CDR3 contains 13 residues. CDR3 bases: TGTGCCAGCAGGGACAGAGAATACACTGAAGCTTTCTTT. It specifies CASRDREYTEAFF. The full variable domain, rest sourced from reference TRBV2 and TRBJ1-1, is EPEVTQTPSHQVTQMGQEVILRCVPISNHLYFYWYRQILGQKVEFLVSFYNNEISEKSEIFDDQFSVERPDGSNFTLKIRSTKLEDSAMYFCASRDREYTEAFFGQGTRLTVV.

The sample holds a few counts of this clone. This chain connects TRBV11-1 to TRBJ2-1, with TRBD2 matching over 8 bases. The germline gives CDR1 SGHAT, CDR2 FQDESV (reference sequence). V lost 3 bases, J lost 4 bases, and 8 bases stayed unmatched. This CDR3 is 16 amino acids long. The CDR3 loop reads CASSFVSASGYNEQFF. The CDR3 nucleotides are TGTGCCAGCAGCTTCGTCTCGGCTAGCGGGTACAATGAGCAGTTCTTC.

V is TRBV5-1 and J is TRBJ2-3; 11 bases are shared with TRBD1. The germline V gene has CDR1 SGHRS and CDR2 YFSETQ. V shed 3 bases and J 4 bases; nucleotides not matched to a gene: 4. This CDR3 is 15 amino acids long. The CDR3 is CASSYPGQGADTQYF. CDR3 DNA: TGCGCCAGCAGCTACCCGGGACAGGGGGCAGATACGCAGTATTTT.

The count of this clone is one. The chain recombines TRBV6-1 with TRBJ1-5; 8 bases fit TRBD1. The CDR3 runs 13 residues. Germline V CDR1 and CDR2: MNHNS, SASEGT. Trimming cost V 6 bases and J 7 bases; bases outside gene matches: 5. CDR3 DNA: TGTGCCAGCAGGACAGGGGTCGAACAGCCCCAGCATTTT. This codes for CASRTGVEQPQHF.

This clone was counted between two and nine times. The V and J genes are TRBV19 and TRBJ1-2; 11 nucleotides agree with TRBD1. V dropped 7 bases and J dropped 7; count of bases not matched to a gene: 11. CDR1 is LNHDA and CDR2 is SQIVND in the germline V gene (reference sequence). The CDR3 loop spans 15 amino acids. The CDR3, as DNA: TGTGCCAGTACCGGACAGGGGGCTCCGGGGGTTGGCTACACCTTC. This codes for CASTGQGAPGVGYTF.

The chain couples TRBV4-2 to TRBJ1-2; 8 bases line up with TRBD1. CDR3 length: 15 amino acids. The V gene's germline CDR1 is LGHNA and CDR2 YNFKEQ. The trim removed 0 bases at V and 7 bases at J, leaving 7 bases unmatched. Written as DNA, the CDR3 is TGTGCCAGCAGCCAAGATTACGGGACAGGAGGTGGCTACACCTTC. It yields the protein CASSQDYGTGGGYTF.

The chain employs TRBV28 and TRBJ2-3; 8 nucleotides match TRBD1. The CDR3 sequence is 12 residues long. With V trimmed by 2 bases and J by 11 bases, 3 bases remained unmatched. The germline gives CDR1 MDHEN, CDR2 SYDVKM. In DNA form, the CDR3 reads TGTGCCAGCAGTTTAAACAGGGGGAAGCAGTATTTT. This codes for CASSLNRGKQYF. Full variable domain (outside the CDR3, taken from reference TRBV28 and TRBJ2-3): DVKVTQSSRYLVKRTGEKVFLECVQDMDHENMFWYRQDPGLGLRLIYFSYDVKMKEKGDIPEGYSVSREKKERFSLILESASTNQTSMYLCASSLNRGKQYFGPGTRLTVL.

V is TRBV7-2 and J is TRBJ2-5; 7 bases are a match to TRBD2. V dropped 2 bases and J dropped 5; count of bases not matched to a gene: 5. Germline CDR1 reads SGHTA; CDR2 reads FQGNSA. CDR3 size: 14 residues. The CDR3 nucleotides read TGTGCCAGCAGCTTATCCGGGGGGAGGGAGACCCAGTACTTC. This gives the protein CASSLSGGRETQYF.

The chain employs TRBV2 and TRBJ1-2; 8 nucleotides align to TRBD1. The CDR3 runs 14 residues. V lost 5 bases and J lost 4; bases outside the gene matches: 6. Germline values: CDR1 SNHLY, CDR2 FYNNEI. The CDR3 nucleotides are TGTGCCAGCAGTTTTCAGGGGGCGGGCTATGGCTACACCTTC. It yields the protein CASSFQGAGYGYTF.

This clone was counted between two and nine times. This chain joins TRBV6-5 and TRBJ2-7, with TRBD2 matching 8 bases. Germline CDR1 is MNHEY and CDR2 is SVGAGI. After removal of 8 bases from V and 3 bases from J, the junction contained 12 bases not matched to a gene. This CDR3 is built from 15 residues. CDR3 residues: CASLTGTRAVYEQYF. The DNA of the CDR3 is TGTGCCAGCCTTACCGGGACTAGGGCTGTCTACGAGCAGTACTTC.

V and J are TRBV4-1 and TRBJ1-6, with 9 bases matching TRBD1. V dropped 0 bases and J dropped 5; count of bases not matched to a gene: 5. This CDR3 comprises 17 residues. Germline V CDR1 and CDR2: MGHRA, YSYEKL. CDR3 amino acids: CASSQDLTGGHNSPLHF. The CDR3 region has the DNA TGCGCCAGCAGCCAAGATTTAACAGGGGGCCATAATTCACCCCTCCACTTT.

A few counts support this clone. The rearrangement joins TRBV30 to TRBJ2-3, with D possibly matching TRBD2 (6 bases). Trimming left V 4 bases short and J 6 bases short, with 11 bases between. CDR1 is GTSNPN, CDR2 SVGIG, per germline (reference sequence). CDR3 length equals 12 residues. The DNA for the CDR3 is TGTGCCTGGACCACTAGCCGGGATACGCAGTATTTT. Residues: CAWTTSRDTQYF.

A few counts support this clone. The chain combines TRBV7-3 with TRBJ2-4, with D possibly being TRBD1 (6 bases). The CDR3 has 14 residues. Germline CDR1 and CDR2: SGHTA and FQGTGA. Trimming left V 2 bases short and J 2 bases short, with 7 bases between. The CDR3 DNA follows: TGTGCCAGCAGCTTACAGGGGTCCAAAAACATTCAGTACTTC. It encodes CASSLQGSKNIQYF.

The chain is built from TRBV18 and TRBJ1-6; D not resolved. The length of the CDR3 is 13 residues. Germline V gene data show CDR1 as KGHSH and CDR2 as LQKENI. With 3 bases removed from V and 8 bases from J, the gap between germline ends came to 8 bases. The CDR3, as DNA: TGTGCCAGCTCACCTACTAGAGATTCACCCCTCCACTTT. This sequence encodes CASSPTRDSPLHF.

This chain joins TRBV5-6 and TRBJ1-2; 7 nucleotides agree with TRBD1. J lost 4 bases, V lost 6 bases, and 12 bases had no gene match. The V gene's germline CDR1 is SGHDT and CDR2 YYEEEE. The CDR3 length is 15 residues. CDR3 nucleotide sequence: TGTGCCAGCACTTCCCTAGGGGGCAGTTCCTATGGCTACACCTTC. Protein product: CASTSLGGSSYGYTF.

The J gene is TRBJ1-2, the V gene TRBV27; TRBD1 matches 8 bases. CDR1 MNHEY and CDR2 SMNVEV come from the germline V gene (reference sequence). J was trimmed by 8 bases and V by 6 bases; bases with no gene match: 14. The CDR3 is 15 residues long. CDR3 region: CASRAFPRTGKGYTF. CDR3 nucleotide sequence: TGTGCCAGCAGGGCCTTCCCAAGGACAGGGAAGGGCTACACCTTC.